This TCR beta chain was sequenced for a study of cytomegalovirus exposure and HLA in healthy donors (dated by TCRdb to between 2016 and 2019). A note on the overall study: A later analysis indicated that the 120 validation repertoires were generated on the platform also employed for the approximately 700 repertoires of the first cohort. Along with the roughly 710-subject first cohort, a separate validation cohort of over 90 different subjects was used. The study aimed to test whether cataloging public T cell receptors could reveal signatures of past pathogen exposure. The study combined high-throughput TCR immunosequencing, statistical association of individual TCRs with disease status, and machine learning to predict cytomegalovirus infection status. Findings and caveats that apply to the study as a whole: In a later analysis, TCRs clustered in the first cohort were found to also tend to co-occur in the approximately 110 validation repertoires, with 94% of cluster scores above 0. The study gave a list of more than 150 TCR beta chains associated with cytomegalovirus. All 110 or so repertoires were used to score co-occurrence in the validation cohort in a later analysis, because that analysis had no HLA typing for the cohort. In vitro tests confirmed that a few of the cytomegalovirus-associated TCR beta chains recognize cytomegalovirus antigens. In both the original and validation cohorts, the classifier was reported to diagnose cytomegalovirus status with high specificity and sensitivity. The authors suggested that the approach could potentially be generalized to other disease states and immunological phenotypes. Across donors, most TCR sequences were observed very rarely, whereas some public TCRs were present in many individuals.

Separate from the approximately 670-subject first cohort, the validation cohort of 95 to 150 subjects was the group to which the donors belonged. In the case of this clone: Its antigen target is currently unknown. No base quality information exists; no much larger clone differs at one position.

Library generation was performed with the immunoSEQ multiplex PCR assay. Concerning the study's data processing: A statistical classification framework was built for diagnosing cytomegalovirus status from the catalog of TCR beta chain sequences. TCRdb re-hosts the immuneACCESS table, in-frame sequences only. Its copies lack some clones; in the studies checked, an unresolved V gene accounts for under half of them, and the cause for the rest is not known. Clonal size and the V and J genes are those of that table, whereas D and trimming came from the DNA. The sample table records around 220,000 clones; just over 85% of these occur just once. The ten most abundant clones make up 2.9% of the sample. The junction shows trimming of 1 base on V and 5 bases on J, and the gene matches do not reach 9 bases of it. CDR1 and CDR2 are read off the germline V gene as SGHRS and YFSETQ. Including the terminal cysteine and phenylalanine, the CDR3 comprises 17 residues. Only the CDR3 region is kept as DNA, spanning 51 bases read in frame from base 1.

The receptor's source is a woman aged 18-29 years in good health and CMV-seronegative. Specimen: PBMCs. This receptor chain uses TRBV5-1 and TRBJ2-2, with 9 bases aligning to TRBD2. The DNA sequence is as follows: TGCGCCAGCAGCTTGTATAGCGGGAGTTATCAAACCGGGGAGCTGTTTTTT. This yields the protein CASSLYSGSYQTGELFF. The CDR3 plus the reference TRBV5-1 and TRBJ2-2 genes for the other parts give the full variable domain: KAGVTQTPRYLIKTRGQQVTLSCSPISGHRSVSWYQQTPGQGLQFLFEYFSETQRNKGNFPGRFSGRQFSNSRSEMNVSTLELGDSALYLCASSLYSGSYQTGELFFGEGSRLTVL.